The 32 T cell receptor beta chains given below trace back to one sample, sequenced in a study of T cells in Graves' hyperthyroidism and ophthalmopathy. The TCR beta CDR3 regions underwent amplification using RNA transcripts as the source. The TCR CDR3 first-round RT-PCR relied on the HTBI primer set. Each CDR3 protein is one row after TCRdb ran MiXCR on the multiplex PCR reads. The data contain hundreds of thousands of distinct CDR3 sequences, roughly 14% of them singletons. The sequenced material came from blood. Receptor source: a middle-aged woman with Graves' ophthalmopathy.

This clonotype has at least ten counts. The chain carries TRBV20-1 and TRBJ1-1; TRBD1 might be the D (5 bases). V lost 3 bases to trimming and J lost 8 bases, with 10 bases between them. The CDR3 sequence is 11 residues long. Germline CDR1 reads DFQATT; CDR2 reads SNEGSKA (reference sequence). As DNA, the CDR3 is TGCAGTGCTAGGGGGGGATTGGAAGCTTTCTTT. Its protein product is CSARGGLEAFF.

This clonotype was found many times. One end of the junction does not line up with germline, which may come from a read error. The rearrangement uses TRBV7-2 and TRBJ2-7, with D perhaps matching TRBD1 or TRBD2 (5 bases each). The CDR3 is 13 residues long. Germline V gene lookup returns CDR1 SGHTA and CDR2 FQGNSA. The CDR3 sequence: CASSLGIGDDQYF. CDR3 nucleotides: TGTGCCAGCAGCTTAGGGATAGGGGACGATCAGTACTTC.

This clonotype was counted many times. The chain carries TRBV12-3 or TRBV12-4 and TRBJ1-1; unclear D gene. The CDR3 spans 12 residues. V was shortened by 7 bases and J by 7 bases, with 13 bases between the two germline ends. The CDR3 is CASTTTGFEAFF. CDR3 in DNA: TGTGCCAGCACCACCACTGGGTTTGAAGCTTTCTTT.

This clonotype has a count of ten or more. J is TRBJ2-7 and V is TRBV25-1; 7 nucleotides match TRBD2. This CDR3 spans 15 amino acids. Germline lookup yields CDR1 MGHDK and CDR2 SYGVNS. The V segment lost 3 bases and the J segment 6 bases; nucleotides outside the gene matches: 11. DNA for the CDR3: TGTGCCAGCAGTGATCTGGGTAGGGCGGGAGCCGAGCAGTACTTC. Translation: CASSDLGRAGAEQYF.

Concerning this clonotype: One junction end does not reproduce the germline sequence, and a read error may be involved. CDR3 in amino acids: CACGAPGQNREQYF. The DNA for the CDR3 is TGTGCTTGTGGTGCCCCGGGACAGAATCGCGAGCAGTACTTC. The V gene is TRBV12-5, the J gene TRBJ2-7; 7 bases agree with TRBD1. The CDR3 runs 14 residues. Germline V gives CDR1 LGHNT, CDR2 FRNRAP.

This rearrangement joins TRBV7-2 to TRBJ2-4; 11 bases align to TRBD2. Germline lookup yields CDR1 SGHTA and CDR2 FQGNSA. The CDR3 runs to 18 residues. V gave up 3 bases and J gave up 8 bases; unmatched junction bases: 15. The chain's CDR3 is CASSFDAPYSGREDIQYF. Written as DNA, the CDR3 is TGTGCCAGCAGCTTCGACGCTCCGTATAGCGGGAGGGAGGACATTCAGTACTTC.

The rearrangement links TRBV15 to TRBJ2-5; TRBD1 agrees at 8 bases. CDR1 and CDR2 from the germline V gene are LNHNV and YYDKDF (reference sequence). This CDR3 has 14 amino acids. The ends lost 5 bases at V and 3 bases at J; junction bases unmatched: 5. The CDR3 DNA reads as TGTGCCACCAGCTTGGACAGGGTGGAAGAGACCCAGTACTTC. It translates to CATSLDRVEETQYF.

This rearrangement joins TRBV28 to TRBJ2-7; the match to TRBD1 covers 10 bases. Germline V lookup: CDR1 MDHEN, CDR2 SYDVKM. CDR3 size: 18 residues. Trimming removed 6 bases from V and 5 bases from J; junction bases left unmatched: 19. The CDR3 nucleotides are TGTGCCAGCAGCCCAACGCCCTCCGGGACAGGGGTTCGGAACGAGCAGTACTTC. Its translation is CASSPTPSGTGVRNEQYF.

The rearrangement links TRBV11-3 to TRBJ1-6; D not certain. V was shortened by 4 bases and J by 11 bases, with 12 bases between the two germline ends. CDR3 length: 13 amino acids. The germline CDR1 and CDR2 sequences are SGHNT and YENEEA. CDR3 sequence reads: CASSSVTGAPLHF. For the CDR3, the DNA is TGTGCCAGCAGCTCGGTAACGGGAGCACCCCTCCACTTT.

In its sample, this clonotype was seen a few times. CDR3 coding DNA: TGTGCCAGCAGCCCTAAAGCCGCGGGAGGGAACACCGGGGAGCTGTTTTTT. Amino acid sequence: CASSPKAAGGNTGELFF. This chain joins TRBV9 and TRBJ2-2; TRBD2 aligns across 8 bases. V was clipped by 4 bases and J by 1 base; unmatched bases: 9. The V gene's germline CDR1 is SGDLS and CDR2 YYNGEE. The CDR3 consists of 17 residues.

The chain carries TRBV19 and TRBJ1-1; D gene unclear. Germline V CDR1 and CDR2: LNHDA, SQIVND (reference sequence). CDR3 size: 12 residues. V dropped 1 base and J dropped 4 bases, with 4 bases sitting between them. The CDR3 region has the DNA TGTGCCAGTAGTATAGGGCCCACTGAAGCTTTCTTT. Its protein product is CASSIGPTEAFF. The full variable domain, completed using reference TRBV19 and TRBJ1-1, is DGGITQSPKYLFRKEGQNVTLSCEQNLNHDAMYWYRQDPGQGLRLIYYSQIVNDFQKGDIAEGYSVSREKKESFPLTVTSAQKNPTAFYLCASSIGPTEAFFGQGTRLTVV.

There are many counts of this clonotype. The chain is built from TRBV6-5 and TRBJ1-2; 9 bases agree with TRBD1. CDR3 length: 14 amino acids. Trimming removed 5 bases from V and 5 bases from J; junction bases left unmatched: 6. From germline, CDR1 is MNHEY and CDR2 SVGAGI. The DNA of the CDR3 is TGTGCCAGCAGTAGCCGGGACAGGGTTTATGGCTACACCTTC. Translation gives CASSSRDRVYGYTF.

The genes are TRBV4-3 and TRBJ2-2; D is uncertain. In germline, CDR1 is LGHNA, CDR2 YSLEER. The CDR3 is 13 residues long. The ends were cut back, 0 bases at V and 4 bases at J, with 3 bases in the middle. This CDR3 is CASSQEVTGELFF. The CDR3 DNA reads as TGCGCCAGCAGCCAAGAGGTCACCGGGGAGCTGTTTTTT.

A few counts support this clonotype. V is TRBV24-1 and J is TRBJ2-2, with TRBD1 identical over 10 bases. CDR1 is KGHDR, CDR2 SFDVKD, per germline. The CDR3 loop spans 16 amino acids. Germline trimming cut 5 bases from V and 6 bases from J; bases unmatched to any gene: 8. The CDR3 loop is CATSASGTGDPGELFF. As DNA, the CDR3 is TGTGCCACCAGTGCCTCCGGGACAGGGGATCCCGGGGAGCTGTTTTTT.

This clonotype has a count of ten or more. The rearrangement links TRBV28 to TRBJ1-3; D call uncertain. CDR3 length equals 16 residues. Germline V gives CDR1 MDHEN, CDR2 SYDVKM. V lost 7 bases and J lost 0, with 16 bases in between. Here the CDR3 DNA reads TGTGCCAGCACCCCCGCCGGAGCCAGCTCTGGAAACACCATATATTTT. As protein: CASTPAGASSGNTIYF.

This clonotype came up a few times. This rearrangement joins TRBV4-2 to TRBJ2-2; D might be TRBD2 (6 bases). The CDR3 is 16 residues long. Germline V gene lookup returns CDR1 LGHNA and CDR2 YNFKEQ. V lost 0 bases, J lost 6 bases, and 14 bases lay in between. CDR3 in DNA: TGTGCCAGCAGCCAAGATAGGGATCGGGGGTCCGGGGAGCTGTTTTTT. Its protein product is CASSQDRDRGSGELFF.

This clonotype was counted many times. V gene TRBV25-1 combines with J gene TRBJ2-7; TRBD1 or TRBD2 may be the D gene (5 bases each). Germline-derived CDR1 and CDR2 are MGHDK and SYGVNS. The CDR3 consists of 15 residues. The V and J ends lost 2 bases and 4 bases respectively, with 15 bases between them. In DNA form, the CDR3 reads TGTGCCAGCAGTGAAACCCCGGGACGGCTATACGAGCAGTACTTC. Protein sequence: CASSETPGRLYEQYF.

This clonotype was counted only a few times. The rearrangement uses TRBV30 and TRBJ2-7, with TRBD2 matching 7 bases. Germline V gives CDR1 GTSNPN, CDR2 SVGIG (reference sequence). Trimming took 0 bases from V and 0 from J; bases not matched to a gene: 5. The CDR3 consists of 15 residues. This CDR3 is CAWSVASGFSYEQYF. The CDR3 DNA is TGTGCCTGGAGTGTAGCTAGCGGATTCTCCTACGAGCAGTACTTC.

This clonotype was recorded a few times. This chain connects TRBV6-5 to TRBJ1-6; tentative D call: TRBD1 (5 bases). CDR1 is MNHEY and CDR2 is SVGAGI in the germline V gene. The V gene lost 2 bases and the J gene lost 5 bases, with 7 bases spanning the gap. The length of the CDR3 is 14 residues. CDR3 nucleotide sequence: TGTGCCAGCAGTTACCTACAGGATAATTCACCCCTCCACTTT. Translated: CASSYLQDNSPLHF.

This clonotype has ten or more counts. The V call is TRBV11-1, the J call TRBJ2-7, with 9 bases matching TRBD2. The CDR3 is 18 amino acids. Germline CDR1 is SGHAT and CDR2 is FQDESV (reference sequence). Trimming removed 5 bases from V and 6 bases from J; junction bases left unmatched: 20. In DNA, the CDR3 is TGTGCCAGCAGCCACGAAACGACGGGGGCTAGCGGGACGTGCGAGCAGTACTTC. Amino acid sequence: CASSHETTGASGTCEQYF.

In this sample, this clonotype turned up many times. V and J are TRBV7-2 and TRBJ1-2; TRBD1 agrees at 9 bases. The length of the CDR3 is 14 residues. V was clipped by 4 bases and J by 6 bases; unmatched bases: 6. CDR1 and CDR2 from the germline V gene are SGHTA and FQGNSA. The CDR3 DNA reads as TGTGCCAGCAGCTCGGACAGGGGTTTGCATGGCTACACCTTC. The encoded protein is CASSSDRGLHGYTF.

This clonotype showed up just a few times. The chain couples TRBV5-1 to TRBJ2-7, with D possibly being TRBD1 (6 bases). Trimming left V 8 bases short and J 3 bases short, with 18 bases between. Germline CDR1 SGHRS, CDR2 YFSETQ. The CDR3 extends over 14 amino acids. CDR3: CASKSGTTNYEQYF. The CDR3 DNA reads as TGCGCCAGTAAATCTGGGACAACCAACTACGAGCAGTACTTC.

The chain couples TRBV27 to TRBJ2-7; D assignment may be TRBD1 or TRBD2 (6 bases each). The germline gives CDR1 MNHEY, CDR2 SMNVEV (reference sequence). V gave up 8 bases and J gave up 7 bases, with 30 bases separating them. The CDR3 runs 17 residues. CDR3 sequence reads: CASARTPRGRTLGEQYF. DNA of the CDR3: TGTGCCAGCGCCCGTACCCCCCGGGGGCGGACCCTAGGGGAGCAGTACTTC.

This clonotype was seen repeatedly, ten times or more. The gene calls are TRBV15 and TRBJ1-5, with unresolved D. The CDR3 contains 14 residues. From germline, CDR1 is LNHNV and CDR2 YYDKDF (reference sequence). V dropped 2 bases and J dropped 5 bases, with 10 bases sitting between them. CDR3 sequence (DNA): TGTGCCACCAGCAGACAGTCGAACTATCAGCCCCAGCATTTT. Translating it yields CATSRQSNYQPQHF. The entire variable domain, with the rest obtained from reference TRBV15 and TRBJ1-5, is as follows: DAMVIQNPRYQVTQFGKPVTLSCSQTLNHNVMYWYQQKSSQAPKLLFHYYDKDFNNEADTPDNFQSRRPNTSFCFLDIRSPGLGDTAMYLCATSRQSNYQPQHFGDGTRLSIL.

The chain uses TRBV4-1 and TRBJ2-7, with 10 bases that match TRBD2. In germline, CDR1 is MGHRA, CDR2 YSYEKL. Trimming cost V 6 bases and J 1 base; bases outside gene matches: 6. CDR3 length: 15 amino acids. CDR3 region: CASSLGTSASYEQYF. In nucleotides, the CDR3 is TGCGCCAGCAGTCTCGGGACTAGCGCTTCCTACGAGCAGTACTTC.

This clonotype was seen a few times. V and J are TRBV7-9 and TRBJ2-7; D is perhaps TRBD1 or TRBD2 (5 bases each). V was cut by 4 bases and J by 3 bases, with 16 bases left in between. Germline CDR1 is SEHNR and CDR2 is FQNEAQ (reference sequence). CDR3 length: 15 amino acids. For the CDR3, the DNA is TGTGCCAGCAGCTCCCGGGACGCACTTCACTACGAGCAGTACTTC. This translates into CASSSRDALHYEQYF.

J is TRBJ2-5 and V is TRBV12-3 or TRBV12-4; D gene ambiguous. V was shortened by 6 bases and J by 2 bases, with 13 bases between the two germline ends. CDR3 length: 14 amino acids. The chain's CDR3 is CASSPFAGQETQYF. The CDR3 DNA follows: TGTGCCAGCAGCCCTTTTGCAGGTCAAGAGACCCAGTACTTC.

This clonotype occurred a few times. J is TRBJ1-1 and V is TRBV5-1; D possibly corresponds to TRBD1 (5 bases). Germline V gene data show CDR1 as SGHRS and CDR2 as YFSETQ. This CDR3 contains 15 residues. The V gene lost 4 bases and the J gene lost 9 bases, with 22 bases spanning the gap. CDR3 in amino acids: CASSDHLLRDSQAFF. The CDR3 nucleotides are TGCGCCAGCAGCGACCACCTTCTCCGGGACTCCCAAGCTTTCTTT. The complete variable domain, with remaining parts taken from reference TRBV5-1 and TRBJ1-1, reads KAGVTQTPRYLIKTRGQQVTLSCSPISGHRSVSWYQQTPGQGLQFLFEYFSETQRNKGNFPGRFSGRQFSNSRSEMNVSTLELGDSALYLCASSDHLLRDSQAFFGQGTRLTVV.

This clonotype was found many times. This rearrangement joins TRBV11-1 to TRBJ1-2; maybe TRBD1 (6 bases). V lost 4 bases to trimming and J lost 0 bases, with 18 bases between them. The CDR3 runs 17 residues. Germline V gene lookup returns CDR1 SGHAT and CDR2 FQDESV (reference sequence). In DNA form, the CDR3 reads TGTGCCAGCAGCTGGGGGCGCCCCACTGAAGCTAACTATGGCTACACCTTC. Its translation: CASSWGRPTEANYGYTF.

This clonotype was seen many times. V gene TRBV11-1 combines with J gene TRBJ2-5; 7 nucleotides match TRBD2. The J segment lost 5 bases and the V segment lost 5 bases, leaving 11 bases of the junction unmatched. The CDR3 is made up of 15 amino acids. CDR1 is SGHAT and CDR2 is FQDESV in the germline V gene (reference sequence). The CDR3, as DNA: TGTGCCAGCAGCCTAACCGGGGGGTCTGGCGAGACCCAGTACTTC. Its protein is CASSLTGGSGETQYF. Supplemented by reference TRBV11-1 and TRBJ2-5, the full variable domain reads EAEVAQSPRYKITEKSQAVAFWCDPISGHATLYWYRQILGQGPELLVQFQDESVVDDSQLPKDRFSAERLKGVDSTLKIQPAELGDSAMYLCASSLTGGSGETQYFGPGTRLLVL.

This clonotype was seen at least ten times. This chain uses TRBV19 with TRBJ2-5, with TRBD1 as a possible D gene (5 bases). V lost 6 bases, J lost 1 base, and 18 bases lay in between. The CDR3 loop spans 16 amino acids. Germline assignment: CDR1 LNHDA and CDR2 SQIVND (reference sequence). The CDR3 DNA reads as TGTGCCAGTAGAAACACCCACAGGAGTCCCCAAGAGACCCAGTACTTC. Protein product: CASRNTHRSPQETQYF. Variable domain in full (rest from reference TRBV19 and TRBJ2-5): DGGITQSPKYLFRKEGQNVTLSCEQNLNHDAMYWYRQDPGQGLRLIYYSQIVNDFQKGDIAEGYSVSREKKESFPLTVTSAQKNPTAFYLCASRNTHRSPQETQYFGPGTRLLVL.

At least ten counts were recorded for this clonotype. V usage is TRBV30 and J usage is TRBJ1-1; 7 nucleotides agree with TRBD1. CDR3 size: 13 residues. V gave up 6 bases and J gave up 4 bases; unmatched junction bases: 8. Germline V gene sequence: CDR1 GTSNPN, CDR2 SVGIG (reference sequence). In DNA form, the CDR3 reads TGTGCCTGCACCAGGGGGGAAAGCACTGAAGCTTTCTTT. Translating gives CACTRGESTEAFF.